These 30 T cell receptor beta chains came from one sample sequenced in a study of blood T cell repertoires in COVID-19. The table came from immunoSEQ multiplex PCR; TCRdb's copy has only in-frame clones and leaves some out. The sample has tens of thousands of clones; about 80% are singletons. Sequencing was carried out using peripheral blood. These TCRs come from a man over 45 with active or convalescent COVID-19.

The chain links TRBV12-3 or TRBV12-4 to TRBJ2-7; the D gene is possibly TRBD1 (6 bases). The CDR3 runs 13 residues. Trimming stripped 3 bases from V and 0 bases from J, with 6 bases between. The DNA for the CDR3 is TGTGCCAGCAGTTTGGACAGCTCCTACGAGCAGTACTTC. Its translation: CASSLDSSYEQYF.

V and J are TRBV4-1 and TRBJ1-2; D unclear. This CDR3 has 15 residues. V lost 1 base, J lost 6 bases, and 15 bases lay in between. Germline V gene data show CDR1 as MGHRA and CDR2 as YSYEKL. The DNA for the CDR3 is TGCGCCAGCAGCCAAGTGGTTGCTACTACCCATGGCTACACCTTC. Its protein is CASSQVVATTHGYTF.

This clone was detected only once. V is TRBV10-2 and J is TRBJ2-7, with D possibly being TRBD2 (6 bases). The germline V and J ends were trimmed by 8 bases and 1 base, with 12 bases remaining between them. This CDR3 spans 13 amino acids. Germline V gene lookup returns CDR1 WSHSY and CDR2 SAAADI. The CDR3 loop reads CASRYGLSYEQYF. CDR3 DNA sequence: TGCGCCAGCCGTTATGGACTATCCTACGAGCAGTACTTC.

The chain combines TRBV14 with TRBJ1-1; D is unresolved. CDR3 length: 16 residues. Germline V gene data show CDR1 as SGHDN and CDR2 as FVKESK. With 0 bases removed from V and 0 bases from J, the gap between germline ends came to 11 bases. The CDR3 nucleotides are TGTGCCAGCAGCCAAGATCAGGTTTTGATGAACACTGAAGCTTTCTTT. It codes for CASSQDQVLMNTEAFF.

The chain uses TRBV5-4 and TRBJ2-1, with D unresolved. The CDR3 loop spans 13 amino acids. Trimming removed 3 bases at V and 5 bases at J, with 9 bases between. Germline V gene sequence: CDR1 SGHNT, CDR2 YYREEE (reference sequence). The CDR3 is CASSSTRNNEQFF. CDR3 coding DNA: TGTGCCAGCAGCTCGACACGTAACAATGAGCAGTTCTTC.

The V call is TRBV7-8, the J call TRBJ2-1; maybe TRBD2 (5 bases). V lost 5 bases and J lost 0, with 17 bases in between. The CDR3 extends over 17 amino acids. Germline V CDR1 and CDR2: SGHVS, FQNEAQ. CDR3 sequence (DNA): TGTGCCAGCAGCCCAGACCCAAGCGGAAGCTCCTACAATGAGCAGTTCTTC. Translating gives CASSPDPSGSSYNEQFF.

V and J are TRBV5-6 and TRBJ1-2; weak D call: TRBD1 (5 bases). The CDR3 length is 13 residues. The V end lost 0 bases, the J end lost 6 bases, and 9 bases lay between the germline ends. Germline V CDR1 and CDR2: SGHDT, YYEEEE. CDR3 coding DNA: TGTGCCAGCAGCTTGGAAGGCAGGGATGGCTACACCTTC. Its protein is CASSLEGRDGYTF.

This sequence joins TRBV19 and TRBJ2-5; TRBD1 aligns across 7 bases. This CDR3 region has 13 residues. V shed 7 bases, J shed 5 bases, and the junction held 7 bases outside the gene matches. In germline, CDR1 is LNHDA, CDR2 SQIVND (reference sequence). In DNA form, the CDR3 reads TGTGCCAGTACGAGGGGGCTTGGGGAGACCCAGTACTTC. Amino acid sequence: CASTRGLGETQYF.

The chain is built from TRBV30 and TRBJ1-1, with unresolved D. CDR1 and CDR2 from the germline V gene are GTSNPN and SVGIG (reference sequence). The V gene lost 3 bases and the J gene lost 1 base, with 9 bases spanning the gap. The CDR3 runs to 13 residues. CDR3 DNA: TGTGCCTGGAGAGTAGAGGAGAACACTGAAGCTTTCTTT. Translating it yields CAWRVEENTEAFF. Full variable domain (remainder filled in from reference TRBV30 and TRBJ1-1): SQTIHQWPATLVQPVGSPLSLECTVEGTSNPNLYWYRQAAGRGLQLLFYSVGIGQISSEVPQNLSASRPQDRQFILSSKKLLLSDSGFYLCAWRVEENTEAFFGQGTRLTVV.

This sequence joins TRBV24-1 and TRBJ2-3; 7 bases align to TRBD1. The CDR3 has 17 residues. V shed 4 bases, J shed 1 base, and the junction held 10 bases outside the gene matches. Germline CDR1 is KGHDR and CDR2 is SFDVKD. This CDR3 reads CATSDSNRGRGTDTQYF. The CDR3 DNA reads TGTGCCACCAGTGACTCAAACAGGGGAAGGGGCACAGATACGCAGTATTTT.

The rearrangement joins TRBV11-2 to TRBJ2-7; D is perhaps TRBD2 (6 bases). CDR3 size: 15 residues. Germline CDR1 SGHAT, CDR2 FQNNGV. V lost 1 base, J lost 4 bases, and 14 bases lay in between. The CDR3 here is CASSLVGGLIYEQYF. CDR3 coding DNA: TGTGCCAGCAGCTTAGTTGGGGGACTCATATACGAGCAGTACTTC.

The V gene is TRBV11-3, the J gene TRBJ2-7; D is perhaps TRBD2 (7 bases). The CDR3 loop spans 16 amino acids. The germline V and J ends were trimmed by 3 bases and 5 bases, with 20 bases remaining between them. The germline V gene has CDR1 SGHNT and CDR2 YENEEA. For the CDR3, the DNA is TGTGCCAGCAGCTTGGGTGGCGGGGGCCTATACCACGAGCAGTACTTC. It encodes CASSLGGGGLYHEQYF.

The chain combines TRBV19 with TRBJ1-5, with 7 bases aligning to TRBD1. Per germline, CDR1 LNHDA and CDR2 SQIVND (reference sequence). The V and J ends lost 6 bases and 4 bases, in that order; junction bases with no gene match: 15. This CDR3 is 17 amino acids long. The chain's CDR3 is CASSPYLTTGRNQPQHF. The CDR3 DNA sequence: TGTGCCAGTAGCCCTTACCTCACGACAGGGAGAAATCAGCCCCAGCATTTT.

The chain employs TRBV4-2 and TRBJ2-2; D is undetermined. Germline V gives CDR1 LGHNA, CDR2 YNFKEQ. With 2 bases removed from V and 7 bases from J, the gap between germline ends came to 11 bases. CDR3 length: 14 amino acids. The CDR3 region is CASSQSWQVGELFF. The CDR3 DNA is TGTGCCAGCAGCCAAAGCTGGCAGGTCGGGGAGCTGTTTTTT.

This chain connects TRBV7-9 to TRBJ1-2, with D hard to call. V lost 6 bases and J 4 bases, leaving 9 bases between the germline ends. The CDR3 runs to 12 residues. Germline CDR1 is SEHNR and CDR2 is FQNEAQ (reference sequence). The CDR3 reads CASSPGIYGYTF. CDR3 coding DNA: TGTGCCAGCAGTCCAGGCATCTATGGCTACACCTTC.

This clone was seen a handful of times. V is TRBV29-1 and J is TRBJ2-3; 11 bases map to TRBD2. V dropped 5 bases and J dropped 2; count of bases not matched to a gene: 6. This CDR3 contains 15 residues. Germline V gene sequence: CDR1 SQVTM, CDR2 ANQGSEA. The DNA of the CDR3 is TGCAGCGTTCGATTAGCGGGAGGGTCCACAGATACGCAGTATTTT. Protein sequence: CSVRLAGGSTDTQYF.

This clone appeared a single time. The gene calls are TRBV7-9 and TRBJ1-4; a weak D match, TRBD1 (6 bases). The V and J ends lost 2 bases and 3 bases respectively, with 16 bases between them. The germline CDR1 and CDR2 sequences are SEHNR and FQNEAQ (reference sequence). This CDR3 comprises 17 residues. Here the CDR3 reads CASSLSAGAGPNEKLFF. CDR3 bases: TGTGCCAGCAGCTTATCGGCAGGGGCAGGGCCTAATGAAAAACTGTTTTTT. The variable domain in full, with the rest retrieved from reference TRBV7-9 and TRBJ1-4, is DTGVSQNPRHKITKRGQNVTFRCDPISEHNRLYWYRQTLGQGPEFLTYFQNEAQLEKSRLLSDRFSAERPKGSFSTLEIQRTEQGDSAMYLCASSLSAGAGPNEKLFFGSGTQLSVL.

This chain's CDR3 is CASSPLAGQGSRGYTF. The CDR3 DNA follows: TGTGCCAGCAGCCCCCTGGCAGGACAGGGGAGTCGCGGCTACACCTTC. The chain links TRBV7-6 to TRBJ1-2, with 9 bases that match TRBD1. Trimming at V came to 5 bases and at J to 8 bases, leaving 15 bases not matched to a gene. CDR1 is SGHVS and CDR2 is FNYEAQ in the germline V gene. This CDR3 comprises 16 residues.

The CDR3 DNA follows: TGTGCCAGCAAGCTAGCGGAGTACCAAGAGACCCAGTACTTC. Translated: CASKLAEYQETQYF. The gene calls are TRBV7-8 and TRBJ2-5; 7 nucleotides match TRBD2. The junction had 5 bases not matched to a gene; V was cut back by 7 bases and J by 0 bases. CDR3 length equals 14 residues. Looked up from germline, CDR1 is SGHVS and CDR2 is FQNEAQ.

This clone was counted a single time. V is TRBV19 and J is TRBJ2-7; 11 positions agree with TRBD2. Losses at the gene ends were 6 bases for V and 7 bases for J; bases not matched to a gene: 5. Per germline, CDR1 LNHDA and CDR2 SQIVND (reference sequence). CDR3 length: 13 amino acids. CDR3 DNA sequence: TGTGCCAGTAGCTCTAGCGGGAGGAGGGAGCAGTACTTC. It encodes CASSSSGRREQYF.

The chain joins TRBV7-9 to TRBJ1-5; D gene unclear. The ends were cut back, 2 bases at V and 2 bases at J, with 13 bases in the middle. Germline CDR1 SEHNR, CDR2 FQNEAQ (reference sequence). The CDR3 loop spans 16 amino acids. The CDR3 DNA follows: TGTGCCAGCAGCTTAAGACCCGAGAGGGGCAATCAGCCCCAGCATTTT. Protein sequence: CASSLRPERGNQPQHF.

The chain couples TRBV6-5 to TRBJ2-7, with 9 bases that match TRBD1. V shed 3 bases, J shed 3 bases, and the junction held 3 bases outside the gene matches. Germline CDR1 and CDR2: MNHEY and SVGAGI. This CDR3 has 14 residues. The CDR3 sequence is CASSYLGQGYEQYF. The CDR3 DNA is TGTGCCAGCAGTTATCTGGGACAGGGCTACGAGCAGTACTTC.

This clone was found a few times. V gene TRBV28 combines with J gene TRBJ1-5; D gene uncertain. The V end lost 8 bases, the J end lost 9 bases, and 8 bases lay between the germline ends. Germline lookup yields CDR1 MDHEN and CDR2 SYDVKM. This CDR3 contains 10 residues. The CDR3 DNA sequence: TGTGCCAGCGGAGAGGTGCCCCAGCATTTT. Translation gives CASGEVPQHF.

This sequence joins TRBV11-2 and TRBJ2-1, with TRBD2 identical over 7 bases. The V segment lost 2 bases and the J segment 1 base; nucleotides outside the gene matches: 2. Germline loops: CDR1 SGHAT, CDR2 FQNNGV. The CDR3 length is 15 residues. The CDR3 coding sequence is TGTGCCAGCAGCTTATGGGGAGGGTCCTACAATGAGCAGTTCTTC. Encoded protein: CASSLWGGSYNEQFF.

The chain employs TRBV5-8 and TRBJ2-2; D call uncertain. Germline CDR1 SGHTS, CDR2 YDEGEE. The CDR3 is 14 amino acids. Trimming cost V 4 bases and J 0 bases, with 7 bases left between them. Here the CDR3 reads CASSPFSNTGELFF. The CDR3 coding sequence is TGTGCCAGCAGCCCATTTTCGAACACCGGGGAGCTGTTTTTT.

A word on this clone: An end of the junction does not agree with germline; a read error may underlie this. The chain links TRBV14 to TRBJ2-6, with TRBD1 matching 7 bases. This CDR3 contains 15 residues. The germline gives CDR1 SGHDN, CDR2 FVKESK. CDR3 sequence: CASSQEPRGTNVLTF. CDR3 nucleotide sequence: TGTGCCAGCAGTCAAGAGCCCAGGGGGACCAACGTCCTGACTTTC.

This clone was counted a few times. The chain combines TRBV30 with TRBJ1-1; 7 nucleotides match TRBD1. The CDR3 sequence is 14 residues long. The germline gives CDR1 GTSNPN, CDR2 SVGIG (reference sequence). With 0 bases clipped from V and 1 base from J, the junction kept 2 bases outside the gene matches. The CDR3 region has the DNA TGTGCCTGGAGTGTACAGGGGCCGAACACTGAAGCTTTCTTT. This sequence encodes CAWSVQGPNTEAFF.

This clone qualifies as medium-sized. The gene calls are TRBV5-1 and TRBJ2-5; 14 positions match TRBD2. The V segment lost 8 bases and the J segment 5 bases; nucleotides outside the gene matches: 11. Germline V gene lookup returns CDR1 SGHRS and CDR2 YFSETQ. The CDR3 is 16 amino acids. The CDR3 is CASSPTSGRATETQYF. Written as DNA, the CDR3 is TGCGCCAGTTCACCGACTAGCGGGAGGGCCACGGAGACCCAGTACTTC.

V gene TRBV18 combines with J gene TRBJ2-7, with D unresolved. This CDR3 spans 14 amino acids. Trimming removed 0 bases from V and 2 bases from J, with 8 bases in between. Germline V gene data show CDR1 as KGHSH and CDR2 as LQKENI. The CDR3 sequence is CASSPPTGTYEQYF. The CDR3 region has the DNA TGTGCCAGCTCACCACCGACGGGTACCTACGAGCAGTACTTC.

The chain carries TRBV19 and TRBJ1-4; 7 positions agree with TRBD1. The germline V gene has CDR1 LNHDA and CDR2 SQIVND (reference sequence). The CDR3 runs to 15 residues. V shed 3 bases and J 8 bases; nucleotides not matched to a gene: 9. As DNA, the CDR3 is TGTGCCAGTAGTATCGCCGGGACAGTTTACGAAAAACTGTTTTTT. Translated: CASSIAGTVYEKLFF.